These T cell receptor beta chains were read from a single sample in a study of CD8+ T cells in alopecia areata. The repertoire was sequenced with immunoSEQ multiplex PCR; TCRdb's copy has only in-frame clones and lacks some. The table shows about 11,000 clones, with 55% to 65% occurring only once. Sequencing was performed on skin, taken at week 0. These receptors were obtained from a human donor with alopecia areata. The CDR3 runs from the conserved cysteine through the conserved F or W. The D gene is left open where the match is weak. Expanded clones are given a class, and other clones once, few, many or no size at all.

length	size	V	D	J	CDR3	DNA
18	-	TRBV5-4	TRBD2	TRBJ2-1	CASSQNPGLAGSYNEQFF	TGTGCCAGCAGCCAAAATCCGGGACTAGCGGGGTCCTACAATGAGCAGTTCTTC
18	-	TRBV5-1	-	TRBJ2-5	CASSYFLGPGQNQETQYF	TGCGCCAGCAGCTACTTCTTGGGCCCTGGACAGAACCAAGAGACCCAGTACTTC
14	-	TRBV7-9	-	TRBJ1-3	CASSQAAFGNTIYF	TGTGCCAGCAGCCAAGCGGCCTTTGGAAACACCATATATTTT
15	-	TRBV5-1	-	TRBJ2-3	CASSLEPLATDTQYF	TGCGCCAGCAGCTTGGAACCCTTAGCAACAGATACGCAGTATTTT
18	-	TRBV2	-	TRBJ2-6	CASSKSQPIQSWANVLTF	TGTGCCAGCAGTAAAAGCCAACCGATACAAAGTTGGGCCAACGTCCTGACTTTC
14	once	TRBV4-1	-	TRBJ1-1	CASSQPSKNTEAFF	TGCGCCAGCAGCCAACCATCAAAGAACACTGAAGCTTTCTTT
15	few	TRBV6-6	-	TRBJ2-5	CASSHGQYFGETQYF	TGTGCCAGCAGTCACGGACAGTACTTTGGAGAGACCCAGTACTTC
13	-	TRBV27	-	TRBJ2-7	CASSSYRVSEQYF	TGTGCCAGCAGTTCCTACAGAGTGAGCGAGCAGTACTTC
13	-	TRBV2	TRBD1	TRBJ1-6	CATGGTADSPLHF	TGTGCCACAGGCGGGACAGCTGATTCACCCCTCCACTTT
13	medium-sized	TRBV27	-	TRBJ2-3	CASISQGRNTQYF	TGTGCCAGCATCTCTCAGGGGAGGAATACGCAGTATTTT
15	-	TRBV5-1	-	TRBJ1-1	CASRLDTGLNTEAFF	TGCGCCAGCAGATTGGATACAGGACTGAACACTGAAGCTTTCTTT
13	-	TRBV7-9	-	TRBJ2-1	CASSQDMGNEQFF	TGTGCCAGCAGCCAAGACATGGGGAATGAGCAGTTCTTC
14	-	TRBV6-1	-	TRBJ1-5	CASSAQGGNQPQHF	TGTGCCAGCAGTGCACAGGGAGGCAATCAGCCCCAGCATTTT
16	few	TRBV19	TRBD1	TRBJ2-7	CASSLGRGGASYEQYF	TGTGCCAGTAGCCTGGGCCGAGGGGGCGCGTCCTACGAGCAGTACTTC
11	-	TRBV20-1	-	TRBJ2-3	CSAREADTQYF	TGCAGTGCTAGAGAAGCGGATACGCAGTATTTT
16	-	TRBV7-9	TRBD1	TRBJ2-4	CASSLARDRGPYIQYF	TGTGCCAGCAGCTTAGCCCGGGACAGGGGGCCGTACATTCAGTACTTC
17	once	TRBV29-1	-	TRBJ2-1	CSGWRGRVPGVVDEQFF	TGCAGCGGGTGGAGGGGCAGGGTCCCCGGGGTGGTTGATGAGCAGTTCTTC
13	once	TRBV6-1	TRBD1	TRBJ2-1	CASRVTGVNEQFF	TGTGCCAGCAGAGTGACAGGGGTCAATGAGCAGTTCTTC
18	-	TRBV5-1	TRBD1	TRBJ2-7	CASSLHSGGAALGDEQYF	TGCGCCAGCAGCTTGCATTCAGGGGGCGCCGCTCTGGGGGACGAGCAGTACTTC
17	-	TRBV7-3	TRBD2	TRBJ2-1	CASSLTGGRASYNEQFF	TGTGCCAGCAGCTTAACGGGAGGGAGAGCCTCCTACAATGAGCAGTTCTTC
16	few	TRBV6-6	TRBD1	TRBJ1-1	CASSSGQGSTNTEAFF	TGTGCCAGCAGCTCGGGACAGGGGTCGACGAACACTGAAGCTTTCTTT
14	few	TRBV7-6	-	TRBJ1-1	CASSWTQTRTEAFF	TGTGCCAGCAGCTGGACGCAGACTCGCACTGAAGCTTTCTTT